The 9 T cell receptor beta chains presented below share a single source sample, sequenced in a study of post-analysis software for immune sequencing data. These receptors' antigens are unknown. Unique molecular identifiers tagged the TCR beta cDNA libraries. TCRdb analysed the PCR reads with MiXCR anew, one entry per CDR3 protein. Of fewer than 850,000 distinct CDR3 sequences detected, just under 30% appear once; the ten largest clones hold around 0.55%. General study points: TRBV5-6, TRBV5-1 and TRBV20-1 belonged to a set of roughly 5 TRBV segments that were more frequent in patients than controls.

Sequenced sample: blood. The origin of the receptors is a girl aged 10 to 17 with multiple sclerosis.

J is TRBJ2-5 and V is TRBV6-1, with 10 positions matching TRBD1. The V gene end was trimmed by 6 bases and the J gene end by 11 bases; junction bases not matched to a gene: 9. Germline CDR1 and CDR2: MNHNS and SASEGT. The CDR3 loop spans 13 amino acids. The CDR3 coding sequence is TGTGCCAGCAGCGGGGACAGGGGATTGGAGCAGTACTTC. It encodes CASSGDRGLEQYF.

The V and J genes are TRBV25-1 and TRBJ1-2, with D possibly TRBD1 on 5 matching bases. V was shortened by 5 bases and J by 7 bases, with 17 bases between the two germline ends. In germline, CDR1 is MGHDK, CDR2 SYGVNS. The CDR3 extends over 14 amino acids. CDR3 DNA sequence: TGTGCCAGCAGTCATGTAGGGGCTGTTGCTGGCTACACCTTC. Translation: CASSHVGAVAGYTF.

This clonotype has just a few counts. The rearrangement joins TRBV28 to TRBJ2-3, with D possibly being TRBD2 (5 bases). The CDR3 contains 16 residues. Germline values: CDR1 MDHEN, CDR2 SYDVKM. With 10 bases removed from V and 0 bases from J, the gap between germline ends came to 20 bases. DNA for the CDR3: TGTGCCACCAAACTCCGGGTCGGGGATAGCACAGATACGCAGTATTTT. It codes for CATKLRVGDSTDTQYF.

The chain combines TRBV9 with TRBJ2-5, with D unclear. This CDR3 is built from 16 residues. Trimming cost V 0 bases and J 1 base, with 13 bases left between them. CDR1 SGDLS and CDR2 YYNGEE come from the germline V gene. The CDR3: CASSVGAQRTQETQYF. The CDR3 coding sequence is TGTGCCAGCAGCGTAGGGGCCCAAAGGACCCAAGAGACCCAGTACTTC.

V gene TRBV11-2 combines with J gene TRBJ2-5; possible D gene TRBD2, 6 bases. Germline assignment: CDR1 SGHAT and CDR2 FQNNGV. Trimming cost V 4 bases and J 11 bases, with 20 bases left between them. The CDR3 totals 14 residues. CDR3 in DNA: TGTGCCAGCAGCTCCCGGGCGGCCGGGGAGGTGCAGTACTTC. As protein: CASSSRAAGEVQYF.

The gene calls are TRBV15 and TRBJ2-4; TRBD1 matches 7 bases. The length of the CDR3 is 16 residues. Germline V CDR1 and CDR2: LNHNV, YYDKDF (reference sequence). The ends lost 3 bases at V and 2 bases at J; junction bases unmatched: 7. The CDR3 DNA sequence: TGTGCCACCAGCAGGACCGGGACAGACTCCAAAAACATTCAGTACTTC. Translated, it gives CATSRTGTDSKNIQYF. Complete variable domain (other parts from reference TRBV15 and TRBJ2-4): DAMVIQNPRYQVTQFGKPVTLSCSQTLNHNVMYWYQQKSSQAPKLLFHYYDKDFNNEADTPDNFQSRRPNTSFCFLDIRSPGLGDTAMYLCATSRTGTDSKNIQYFGAGTRLSVL.

The chain recombines TRBV7-9 with TRBJ2-5; perhaps TRBD2 as D (6 bases). The CDR3 runs to 14 residues. The germline gives CDR1 SEHNR, CDR2 FQNEAQ (reference sequence). Trimming removed 2 bases at V and 4 bases at J, with 11 bases between. The CDR3 region has the DNA TGTGCCAGCAGCTTAAATGGAGCGGGAGAGACCCAGTACTTC. Amino acids: CASSLNGAGETQYF.

J is TRBJ1-1 and V is TRBV6-2 or TRBV6-3; 11 bases map to TRBD1. V gave up 10 bases and J gave up 4 bases; unmatched junction bases: 2. The CDR3 totals 12 residues. Germline CDR1 and CDR2: MNHEY and SVGEGT. The CDR3 here is CATGTGGTEAFF. The CDR3 nucleotides read TGTGCCACCGGGACAGGGGGCACTGAAGCTTTCTTT.

V and J are TRBV2 and TRBJ2-5; D is unclear. Trimming took 6 bases from V and 5 from J, leaving 13 bases between them. This CDR3 is built from 13 residues. Germline CDR1 and CDR2: SNHLY and FYNNEI. The CDR3 DNA reads as TGTGCCAGCAGCTTGAGAGAAGGGGAGACCCAGTACTTC. Its translation: CASSLREGETQYF. Variable domain in full (rest from reference TRBV2 and TRBJ2-5): EPEVTQTPSHQVTQMGQEVILRCVPISNHLYFYWYRQILGQKVEFLVSFYNNEISEKSEIFDDQFSVERPDGSNFTLKIRSTKLEDSAMYFCASSLREGETQYFGPGTRLLVL.